Below are 27 T cell receptor beta chains sequenced from a single sample in a study of radiotherapy plus CTLA-4 blockade in lung cancer. Sequencing used immunoSEQ multiplex PCR; TCRdb keeps in-frame clones, though not all of them. There are approximately 69,000 clones in the sample; approximately 80% occur only once, and 7.1% lies in the top ten. The sample consisted of peripheral blood, taken from a patient treated with radiotherapy plus ipilimumab. The receptors stem from a human donor with non-small cell lung cancer who had a complete response to radiotherapy plus ipilimumab.

The rearrangement joins TRBV4-3 to TRBJ1-3, with unresolved D. The CDR3 consists of 14 residues. Trimming cost V 0 bases and J 4 bases, with 7 bases left between them. From germline, CDR1 is LGHNA and CDR2 YSLEER. The CDR3 reads CASSQEGGGNTIYF. Here the CDR3 DNA reads TGCGCCAGCAGCCAAGAGGGAGGGGGAAACACCATATATTTT.

This clone was seen a single time. CDR3 sequence reads: CATRSETGAKRNTEAFF. The CDR3 DNA reads TGTGCCACCCGAAGTGAGACCGGGGCAAAGAGGAACACTGAAGCTTTCTTT. The V call is TRBV28, the J call TRBJ1-1, with D maybe TRBD1 (5 bases). CDR1 is MDHEN and CDR2 is SYDVKM in the germline V gene. CDR3 length: 17 amino acids. V shed 10 bases and J shed 1 base, with 25 bases lying between them.

This clone was picked up one time. This rearrangement joins TRBV30 to TRBJ1-3; D unresolved. The CDR3 has 13 amino acids. Germline V gives CDR1 GTSNPN, CDR2 SVGIG (reference sequence). Trimming cost V 5 bases and J 0 bases, with 8 bases left between them. The CDR3 reads CAWEGSSGNTIYF. In nucleotides, the CDR3 is TGTGCCTGGGAAGGGAGCTCTGGAAACACCATATATTTT. Using reference TRBV30 and TRBJ1-3 for the parts outside the CDR3, the full variable domain is SQTIHQWPATLVQPVGSPLSLECTVEGTSNPNLYWYRQAAGRGLQLLFYSVGIGQISSEVPQNLSASRPQDRQFILSSKKLLLSDSGFYLCAWEGSSGNTIYFGEGSWLTVV.

V and J are TRBV7-8 and TRBJ2-5; D is ambiguous. The CDR3 is 14 amino acids. V lost 1 base to trimming and J lost 2 bases, with 8 bases between them. Germline V gene sequence: CDR1 SGHVS, CDR2 FQNEAQ. The CDR3: CASSLEDWQETQYF. CDR3 nucleotides: TGTGCCAGCAGCTTAGAAGACTGGCAAGAGACCCAGTACTTC.

The chain joins TRBV7-2 to TRBJ1-2; TRBD1 matches at 8 bases. Germline V lookup: CDR1 SGHTA, CDR2 FQGNSA. V lost 4 bases to trimming and J lost 4 bases; unmatched junction nucleotides: 5. This CDR3 region has 14 residues. CDR3 region: CASSSGTGVYGYTF. In nucleotides, the CDR3 is TGTGCCAGCAGCTCCGGGACAGGCGTCTATGGCTACACCTTC.

This chain uses TRBV6-6 with TRBJ2-5; TRBD2 might be the D (6 bases). This CDR3 spans 15 amino acids. CDR1 and CDR2 (germline): MNHNY, SVGAGI (reference sequence). The V gene lost 10 bases and the J gene lost 4 bases, with 22 bases spanning the gap. This CDR3 reads CAISSTVQGGETQYF. The CDR3 bases are TGTGCCATAAGTTCAACCGTTCAGGGAGGAGAGACCCAGTACTTC.

The chain uses TRBV5-5 and TRBJ2-7; D gene unclear. The CDR3 runs to 14 residues. The germline V and J ends were trimmed by 0 bases and 2 bases, with 9 bases remaining between them. Germline V gene lookup returns CDR1 SGHKS and CDR2 YYEKEE (reference sequence). The chain's CDR3 is CASSLDYRAYEQYV. DNA for the CDR3: TGTGCCAGCAGCTTGGATTATAGAGCCTACGAGCAGTACGTC.

This clone is a singleton in its sample. CDR3 loop: CASSEAQRRAGELFF. The CDR3 nucleotides are TGTGCCAGCAGTGAAGCCCAAAGGAGGGCCGGGGAGCTGTTTTTT. The genes are TRBV2 and TRBJ2-2, with a tentative D call TRBD2 (6 bases). The V gene lost 0 bases and the J gene lost 6 bases, with 11 bases spanning the gap. Germline V CDR1 and CDR2: SNHLY, FYNNEI. CDR3 size: 15 residues.

V and J are TRBV9 and TRBJ1-4; no reliable D call. Deletions cut 5 bases from V and 2 bases from J, with 13 bases between. From germline, CDR1 is SGDLS and CDR2 YYNGEE. This CDR3 contains 15 residues. Written as DNA, the CDR3 is TGTGCCAGCAGTGCAAGGACCGCTACTAATGAAAAACTGTTTTTT. Amino acid sequence: CASSARTATNEKLFF.

This clone showed up just a few times. The rearrangement links TRBV6-4 to TRBJ2-2; 9 bases align to TRBD2. The CDR3 extends over 15 amino acids. V was pared by 5 bases and J by 3 bases, with 4 bases of the junction left unmatched. Looked up from germline, CDR1 is MRHNA and CDR2 is SNTAGT. DNA for the CDR3: TGTGCCAGCAGTCCCCGACTAGCGGACACCGGGGAGCTGTTTTTT. Residues: CASSPRLADTGELFF.

This clone was picked up one time. V usage is TRBV7-2 and J usage is TRBJ1-1; the D gene is possibly TRBD1 (5 bases). Germline CDR1 reads SGHTA; CDR2 reads FQGNSA. V lost 3 bases and J 7 bases, leaving 15 bases between the germline ends. The CDR3 runs to 14 residues. CDR3: CASSFRGETYEAFF. The CDR3 DNA follows: TGTGCCAGCAGCTTCCGGGGGGAGACCTATGAAGCTTTCTTT. The full variable domain, its missing parts supplied by reference TRBV7-2 and TRBJ1-1, is GAGVSQSPSNKVTEKGKDVELRCDPISGHTALYWYRQSLGQGLEFLIYFQGNSAPDKSGLPSDRFSAERTGGSVSTLTIQRTQQEDSAVYLCASSFRGETYEAFFGQGTRLTVV.

This chain uses TRBV14 with TRBJ2-7; D is possibly TRBD1 (6 bases). Germline V CDR1 and CDR2: SGHDN, FVKESK. This CDR3 has 18 amino acids. V shed 0 bases and J shed 5 bases, with 23 bases lying between them. The CDR3 nucleotides are TGTGCCAGCAGCCAAGAAGGGGGTCTAGCAGGTTCAAACCACGAGCAGTACGTC. This gives the protein CASSQEGGLAGSNHEQYV.

This clone was seen a handful of times. The rearrangement joins TRBV4-1 to TRBJ2-1, with D possibly being TRBD2 (6 bases). CDR1 MGHRA and CDR2 YSYEKL come from the germline V gene. Trimming removed 4 bases at V and 2 bases at J, with 12 bases between. The CDR3 is 15 residues long. Here the CDR3 reads CASSLQRLAYNEQFF. In DNA form, the CDR3 reads TGCGCCAGCAGCCTCCAAAGACTAGCCTACAATGAGCAGTTCTTC.

A remark on this clone: This sample also contains other DNA sequences that code for the same CDR3. This chain connects TRBV30 to TRBJ1-1, with D unclear. The V and J ends lost 2 bases and 5 bases respectively, with 15 bases between them. There are 14 residues in the CDR3. Germline V CDR1 and CDR2: GTSNPN, SVGIG (reference sequence). The CDR3 sequence is CAWSRPGLRTEAFF. Written as DNA, the CDR3 is TGTGCCTGGAGTAGGCCCGGGCTTAGGACTGAAGCTTTCTTT.

The chain employs TRBV27 and TRBJ2-4; 7 nucleotides match TRBD2. The length of the CDR3 is 17 residues. Germline trimming cut 5 bases from V and 0 bases from J; bases unmatched to any gene: 10. CDR1 is MNHEY and CDR2 is SMNVEV in the germline V gene (reference sequence). CDR3 residues: CASSPQAGFLAKNIQYF. The CDR3, as DNA: TGTGCCAGCAGTCCACAAGCGGGATTCTTAGCCAAAAACATTCAGTACTTC.

The rearrangement uses TRBV18 and TRBJ2-7; D is unresolved. Trimming left V 6 bases short and J 5 bases short, with 14 bases between. CDR3 length equals 13 residues. Germline V gene sequence: CDR1 KGHSH, CDR2 LQKENI. CDR3 sequence (DNA): TGTGCCAGCTCCCAGTCCCAAGCCCACGAGCAGTACTTC. It is translated as CASSQSQAHEQYF.

This sequence joins TRBV11-2 and TRBJ1-2, with 7 nucleotides matching TRBD1. The CDR3 spans 14 residues. Per germline, CDR1 SGHAT and CDR2 FQNNGV. V trimming: 5 bases; J trimming: 5 bases; junction bases outside the gene matches: 8. In DNA, the CDR3 is TGTGCCAGCAGCCCACCGGACAGGCCGTATGGCTACACCTTC. Translated, it gives CASSPPDRPYGYTF.

The chain is built from TRBV6-1 and TRBJ1-2, with D unclear. The germline V and J ends were trimmed by 6 bases and 8 bases, with 16 bases remaining between them. The germline V gene encodes CDR1 MNHNS and CDR2 SASEGT. The CDR3 consists of 13 residues. The CDR3 DNA is TGTGCCAGCAGGACTGGCAGTGCCTGGGGCTACACCTTC. Protein product: CASRTGSAWGYTF.

The chain recombines TRBV6-5 with TRBJ2-7; TRBD1 matches at 8 bases. The CDR3 loop spans 15 amino acids. After removal of 7 bases from V and 2 bases from J, the junction contained 10 bases not matched to a gene. Germline V gives CDR1 MNHEY, CDR2 SVGAGI. The DNA for the CDR3 is TGTGCCAGCAATAGACAGGGGTCATTCACCTACGAGCAGTACGTC. It translates to CASNRQGSFTYEQYV.

This rearrangement joins TRBV19 to TRBJ2-3; a possible D gene is TRBD1 (6 bases). Germline CDR1 reads LNHDA; CDR2 reads SQIVND (reference sequence). Trimming cost V 5 bases and J 2 bases, with 17 bases left between them. CDR3 size: 16 residues. The CDR3 DNA is TGTGCCAGTAGTCCCCCGACAGGTTTTCCCACAGATACGCAGTATTTT. It encodes CASSPPTGFPTDTQYF.

Points on this clone: This same CDR3 is encoded by further DNA sequences in the sample. This chain uses TRBV5-1 with TRBJ1-1, with D unresolved. The CDR3 sequence is 13 residues long. Germline CDR1 reads SGHRS; CDR2 reads YFSETQ. Trimming shortened V by 0 bases and J by 3 bases, and 6 bases separated the two germline ends. CDR3 nucleotide sequence: TGCGCCAGCAGCTTGGGTGGGGACACTGAAGCTTTCTTT. This translates into CASSLGGDTEAFF.

The gene calls are TRBV16 and TRBJ2-1, with D unclear. The CDR3 has 12 residues. Trimming cost V 4 bases and J 10 bases, with 11 bases left between them. Per the germline V gene, CDR1 is KGHSY and CDR2 is FQNENV. The CDR3, as DNA: TGTGCCAGCAGCCCTCCATTTAGGGAGCAGTTCTTC. Translation gives CASSPPFREQFF.

The genes are TRBV4-1 and TRBJ1-3, with 9 bases identical to TRBD1. Germline V gene sequence: CDR1 MGHRA, CDR2 YSYEKL. CDR3 length: 16 amino acids. With 4 bases clipped from V and 4 bases from J, the junction kept 8 bases outside the gene matches. DNA for the CDR3: TGCGCCAGCAGCCGGGTACAGGGGGCGTCCGGAAACACCATATATTTT. Its protein product is CASSRVQGASGNTIYF.

The rearrangement uses TRBV7-9 and TRBJ1-3; no firm D call. The CDR3 has 16 amino acids. The germline V gene encodes CDR1 SEHNR and CDR2 FQNEAQ (reference sequence). Trimming cost V 0 bases and J 8 bases, with 17 bases left between them. The CDR3 region has the DNA TGTGCCAGCAGCTTAGCCAAGGGATTCGGTTTAGACACCATATATTTT. Its protein is CASSLAKGFGLDTIYF. Full variable domain (outside the CDR3, taken from reference TRBV7-9 and TRBJ1-3): DTGVSQNPRHKITKRGQNVTFRCDPISEHNRLYWYRQTLGQGPEFLTYFQNEAQLEKSRLLSDRFSAERPKGSFSTLEIQRTEQGDSAMYLCASSLAKGFGLDTIYFGEGSWLTVV.

This chain uses TRBV10-2 with TRBJ2-6; tentative D call: TRBD1 (5 bases). Germline V lookup: CDR1 WSHSY, CDR2 SAAADI. Trimming removed 3 bases at V and 1 base at J, with 10 bases between. This CDR3 spans 16 amino acids. The CDR3: CASSENQGSGANVLTF. The CDR3 DNA sequence: TGCGCCAGCAGTGAAAATCAGGGTTCTGGGGCCAACGTCCTGACTTTC.

V gene TRBV10-2 combines with J gene TRBJ1-5; D not resolved. In germline, CDR1 is WSHSY, CDR2 SAAADI. Trimming took off 5 bases at V and 0 bases at J, with 8 bases between the two ends. The CDR3 has 14 amino acids. The DNA for the CDR3 is TGCGCCAGCAGTACAGACTATAGCAATCAGCCCCAGCATTTT. Its protein product is CASSTDYSNQPQHF.

The CDR3 DNA is TGCGCCAGCAGCCTTAGACCCGGGAGAGGGACACAAAATGAGCAGTTCTTC. It encodes CASSLRPGRGTQNEQFF. The chain joins TRBV5-1 to TRBJ2-1; the D gene could be TRBD1 or TRBD2 (6 bases each). The V gene lost 4 bases and the J gene lost 7 bases, with 24 bases spanning the gap. CDR3 length equals 17 residues. Germline V gene sequence: CDR1 SGHRS, CDR2 YFSETQ. The variable domain in full, completed from reference TRBV5-1 and TRBJ2-1, reads KAGVTQTPRYLIKTRGQQVTLSCSPISGHRSVSWYQQTPGQGLQFLFEYFSETQRNKGNFPGRFSGRQFSNSRSEMNVSTLELGDSALYLCASSLRPGRGTQNEQFFGPGTRLTVL.